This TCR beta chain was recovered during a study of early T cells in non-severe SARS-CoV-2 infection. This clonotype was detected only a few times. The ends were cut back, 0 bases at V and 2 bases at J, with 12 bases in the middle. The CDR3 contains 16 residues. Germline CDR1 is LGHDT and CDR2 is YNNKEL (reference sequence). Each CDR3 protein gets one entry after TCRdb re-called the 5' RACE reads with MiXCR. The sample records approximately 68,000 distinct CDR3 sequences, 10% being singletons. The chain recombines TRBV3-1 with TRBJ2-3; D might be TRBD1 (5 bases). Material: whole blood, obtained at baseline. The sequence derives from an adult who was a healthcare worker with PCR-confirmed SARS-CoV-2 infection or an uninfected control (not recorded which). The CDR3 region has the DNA TGTGCCAGCAGCCAAGAAAGTGTCAGGGTCACAGATACGCAGTATTTT. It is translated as CASSQESVRVTDTQYF.